This T cell receptor (beta chain) comes out of a study of blood T cell repertoires in COVID-19. Study overall: The study drew acute and convalescent COVID-19 samples from the United States, Italy and Spain. Sources were T cells, B-cell-depleted T cells, or PBMCs; the material itself was cDNA or gDNA.

As regards this clone: This same CDR3 is encoded by further DNA sequences in the sample.

Per the germline V gene, CDR1 is SGHKS and CDR2 is YYEKEE (reference sequence). The CDR3 loop spans 14 amino acids. V gave up 0 bases and J gave up 5 bases; unmatched junction bases: 2. Original data processing: For nucleated cells, counts were estimated from reference gene primer amplification. The assay was immunoSEQ multiplex PCR, and TCRdb's table has in-frame clones only and misses some. For V, J and clone size, that table is used; D and trimming come from the DNA. The sample shows about 120,000 clones, about 91% of them seen only once. This rearrangement joins TRBV5-5 to TRBJ1-3; 7 positions match TRBD1. This sequence was found in a middle-aged man with acute or convalescent COVID-19. Sequences were obtained from peripheral blood. CDR3 residues: CASSLGGGRNTIYF. In nucleotides, the CDR3 is TGTGCCAGCAGCTTGGGAGGGGGCAGAAACACCATATATTTT.